These 5 T cell receptor beta chains were sequenced from one sample in a study of blood T cell repertoires in COVID-19. Profiling relied on immunoSEQ multiplex PCR, and the TCRdb table lists in-frame clones only, not all of them. The table has fewer than 70,000 clones, 75% to 85% seen once. The sequenced sample was peripheral blood. These receptors originate from a man aged 50 or older with acute or convalescent COVID-19.

J is TRBJ2-5 and V is TRBV5-8; 9 bases align to TRBD1. The trim removed 0 bases at V and 3 bases at J, leaving 6 bases unmatched. This CDR3 spans 16 amino acids. CDR1 SGHTS and CDR2 YDEGEE come from the germline V gene. DNA of the CDR3: TGTGCCAGCAGCTTGGGACAGGGGGAGCCTGAAGAGACCCAGTACTTC. It codes for CASSLGQGEPEETQYF. Looking up the rest from reference TRBV5-8 and TRBJ2-5 gives the full variable domain: EAGVTQSPTHLIKTRGQQATLRCSPISGHTSVYWYQQALGLGLQFLLWYDEGEERNRGNFPPRFSGRQFPNYSSELNVNALELEDSALYLCASSLGQGEPEETQYFGPGTRLLVL.

This rearrangement joins TRBV11-2 to TRBJ2-1; D is unresolved. The V gene's germline CDR1 is SGHAT and CDR2 FQNNGV. The CDR3 has 13 amino acids. V was pared by 5 bases and J by 6 bases, with 11 bases between. DNA for the CDR3: TGTGCCAGCAGCCTATCCAACTCCAATGAGCAGTTCTTC. This encodes CASSLSNSNEQFF.

This clone was counted once. This chain connects TRBV14 to TRBJ2-3; a weak D match, TRBD1 (6 bases). Germline-derived CDR1 and CDR2 are SGHDN and FVKESK. Between the trimmed V and J ends, which lost 5 bases and 0 bases, there was a span of 12 bases. CDR3 length equals 15 residues. The CDR3 here is CASSVTGWSTDTQYF. The CDR3 DNA is TGTGCCAGCAGCGTGACAGGTTGGAGCACAGATACGCAGTATTTT.

The gene calls are TRBV5-4 and TRBJ2-7; 11 bases are shared with TRBD2. The germline V gene has CDR1 SGHNT and CDR2 YYREEE (reference sequence). This CDR3 spans 17 amino acids. Trimming at V came to 4 bases and at J to 6 bases, leaving 15 bases not matched to a gene. The CDR3 is CASSQDLGTSGLREQYF. CDR3 sequence (DNA): TGTGCCAGCAGCCAGGATTTGGGGACTAGCGGCTTACGCGAGCAGTACTTC. Combining the CDR3 with reference TRBV5-4 and TRBJ2-7 gives the whole variable domain ETGVTQSPTHLIKTRGQQVTLRCSSQSGHNTVSWYQQALGQGPQFIFQYYREEENGRGNFPPRFSGLQFPNYSSELNVNALELDDSALYLCASSQDLGTSGLREQYFGPGTRLTVT.

V usage is TRBV5-1 and J usage is TRBJ1-1; 7 bases are shared with TRBD1. Germline V gives CDR1 SGHRS, CDR2 YFSETQ. This CDR3 has 16 residues. J gave up 0 bases and V 0 bases, and 5 bases lay outside the gene matches. The CDR3 loop reads CASSLEDGTVNTEAFF. The DNA of the CDR3 is TGCGCCAGCAGCTTGGAGGACGGGACAGTGAACACTGAAGCTTTCTTT.